This is a list of T cell receptor beta chains from one sample in a study of T cell responses to AZD1222 COVID-19 vaccine. The table came from immunoSEQ multiplex PCR; TCRdb's copy has only in-frame clones and leaves some out. The sample holds about 77,000 clones, about 92% seen once. The input for sequencing was peripheral blood, taken 28 days after the second AZD1222 dose. The receptors stem from an adult who received the AZD1222 COVID-19 vaccine. Both conserved end residues are part of each CDR3. D genes are given only for firm matches. Size is omitted from some rows. Given values are once, few, many or a class for expanded clones.

d_call j_call clone_size v_call cdr3_nt cdr3_aa
TRBD2 TRBJ2-5 - TRBV6-6 TGTGCCAGCAGTTCGGGGGGGCCTGGGACCCAGTACTTC CASSSGGPGTQYF
- TRBJ1-5 - TRBV15 TGTGCCACCAGCGAAAATATTTATCAGCCCCAGCATTTT CATSENIYQPQHF
- TRBJ2-4 - TRBV29-1 TGCAGCGTTGAGGGGGACGGGCGCGGCATTCAGTACTTC CSVEGDGRGIQYF
- TRBJ1-4 - TRBV15 TGTGCCACCAGCAGAGGTGAAAAACTGTTTTTT CATSRGEKLFF
- TRBJ2-2 - TRBV30 TGTGCCTGGGGGGCTAACACCGGGGAGCTGTTTTTT CAWGANTGELFF
- TRBJ2-7 - TRBV27 TGTGCCAGCAGTTTATATCAGTCGGTGAGAGGGGGGAACTACGAGCAGTACTTC CASSLYQSVRGGNYEQYF
- TRBJ2-2 - TRBV9 TGTGCCAGCAGCGCCGAATCCCCAGTTACCGGGGAGCTGTTTTTT CASSAESPVTGELFF
- TRBJ1-1 - TRBV9 TGTGCCAGCAGCTTCCACCCGACGAACACTGAAGCTTTCTTT CASSFHPTNTEAFF
- TRBJ1-2 - TRBV28 TGTGCCAGCTTAACAGCGAACTATGGCTACACCTTC CASLTANYGYTF
TRBD1 TRBJ1-5 - TRBV29-1 TGCAGCGTTACGACAGGGGGCGGCAATCAGCCCCAGCATTTT CSVTTGGGNQPQHF
- TRBJ1-6 once TRBV3-1/TRBV3-2 TGTGCCAGCAGCCAAGACTGGGGACGGGCTAATTCACCCCTCCACTTT CASSQDWGRANSPLHF
- TRBJ2-5 - TRBV3-1/TRBV3-2 TGTGCCAGCAGCCAAGCGAGGACGCAAGAGACCCAGTACTTC CASSQARTQETQYF
- TRBJ2-7 - TRBV19 TGTGCCAGTAGTCTAGGAACCTCCTACGAGCAGTACTTC CASSLGTSYEQYF
- TRBJ2-3 - TRBV5-1 TGCGCCAGCAGCTTGGGCCAGTACACAGATACGCAGTATTTT CASSLGQYTDTQYF